Each of the 17 T cell receptor beta chains below was sequenced from the same sample in a study of T cells in lung cancer brain metastases. Repertoires were generated with immunoSEQ multiplex PCR, while TCRdb's copy carries only in-frame clones and drops some. Of 2,000 to 2,500 clones in the sample, over 80% are singletons; the top ten hold 3% to 4.5%. The sequenced sample was tumor tissue from a brain metastasis. The receptors were sampled from a man between 65 and 85 years old with non-small cell lung cancer that had spread to the brain.

This sequence joins TRBV2 and TRBJ2-2; possible D gene TRBD2, 5 bases. The CDR3 covers 14 residues. Germline V gives CDR1 SNHLY, CDR2 FYNNEI. Deletions cut 6 bases from V and 8 bases from J, with 16 bases between. CDR3 DNA: TGTGCCAGCAGAATAGTAGGAGGAGGAGGGGAGCTGTTTTTT. Translating it yields CASRIVGGGGELFF.

A note on this clone: The junction and the germline gene differ at one end; a read error may be behind it. The rearrangement links TRBV7-2 to TRBJ2-7; 8 nucleotides line up with TRBD1. The CDR3 is 14 residues long. Germline V gene data show CDR1 as SGHTA and CDR2 as FQGNSA. Written as DNA, the CDR3 is TGTGTCAGCAGCGCAGACAGGGGACCTTACGAGCAGTACTTC. Amino acid sequence: CVSSADRGPYEQYF.

This chain uses TRBV5-6 with TRBJ2-7; tentative D call: TRBD2 (5 bases). Trimming took 4 bases from V and 7 from J, leaving 21 bases between them. Germline lookup yields CDR1 SGHDT and CDR2 YYEEEE. This CDR3 contains 15 residues. The CDR3 DNA sequence: TGTGCCAGCAGCATAGGACCGTCGTTATCGGGGGAGCAGTACTTC. This codes for CASSIGPSLSGEQYF.

Points on this clone: Other DNA sequences in this sample translate to the same CDR3. The chain has TRBV6-4 and TRBJ1-2; the match to TRBD1 covers 10 bases. This CDR3 has 15 amino acids. V gave up 3 bases and J gave up 2 bases; unmatched junction bases: 3. CDR1 is MRHNA, CDR2 SNTAGT, per germline. CDR3 sequence (DNA): TGTGCCAGCAGTGAGACAGGGGGCTCGAACTATGGCTACACCTTC. Protein product: CASSETGGSNYGYTF.

This chain joins TRBV9 and TRBJ2-2; D is possibly TRBD1 (6 bases). Germline V gives CDR1 SGDLS, CDR2 YYNGEE. The length of the CDR3 is 15 residues. V dropped 1 base and J dropped 2 bases, with 9 bases sitting between them. This chain's CDR3 is CASSVQGPNTGELFF. In DNA form, the CDR3 reads TGTGCCAGCAGCGTACAGGGGCCCAACACCGGGGAGCTGTTTTTT.

This clone was observed a few times. The chain joins TRBV4-3 to TRBJ1-4; D unclear. This CDR3 has 12 residues. Germline V gives CDR1 LGHNA, CDR2 YSLEER. The germline V and J ends were trimmed by 2 bases and 9 bases, with 7 bases remaining between them. CDR3 DNA sequence: TGCGCCAGCAGCCAACCCGGTCAAAAACTGTTTTTT. It specifies CASSQPGQKLFF.

The chain couples TRBV28 to TRBJ2-1; D is perhaps TRBD2 (6 bases). The germline CDR1 and CDR2 sequences are MDHEN and SYDVKM. Trimming stripped 6 bases from V and 10 bases from J, with 19 bases between. CDR3 size: 14 residues. The CDR3 bases are TGTGCCAGCAGCGGCGCGGGGTCCCAAGGGGAGCAGTTCTTC. This sequence encodes CASSGAGSQGEQFF.

V usage is TRBV5-5 and J usage is TRBJ2-5; D perhaps matches TRBD2 (5 bases). V lost 2 bases, J lost 2 bases, and 10 bases lay in between. The CDR3 length is 14 residues. Germline loops: CDR1 SGHKS, CDR2 YYEKEE (reference sequence). The CDR3 DNA sequence: TGTGCCAGCAGCTTCGGAACTAGTCAAGAGACCCAGTACTTC. Its protein product is CASSFGTSQETQYF.

The chain has TRBV14 and TRBJ1-5; 7 bases are shared with TRBD1. The CDR3 runs to 14 residues. Germline CDR1 and CDR2: SGHDN and FVKESK. V trimming: 3 bases; J trimming: 4 bases; junction bases outside the gene matches: 3. CDR3 sequence (DNA): TGTGCCAGCAGCCAGGGACAGTTAAATCAGCCCCAGCATTTT. It codes for CASSQGQLNQPQHF.

The chain is built from TRBV14 and TRBJ2-3, with D unresolved. CDR3 size: 12 residues. Germline CDR1 is SGHDN and CDR2 is FVKESK. Trimming pared 3 bases from V and 6 bases from J, leaving 7 bases between. The CDR3 bases are TGTGCCAGCAGCCAGACTGGTGATACGCAGTATTTT. Translating it yields CASSQTGDTQYF.

The V call is TRBV29-1, the J call TRBJ2-3; D is possibly TRBD1 (6 bases). The CDR3 sequence is 15 residues long. Trimming shortened V by 4 bases and J by 2 bases, and 16 bases separated the two germline ends. Germline V gives CDR1 SQVTM, CDR2 ANQGSEA. The CDR3 is CSVVLTGWATDTQYF. CDR3 nucleotides: TGCAGCGTTGTCCTCACAGGGTGGGCCACAGATACGCAGTATTTT.

This rearrangement joins TRBV2 to TRBJ1-2; D is uncertain. CDR3 size: 13 residues. Trimming removed 1 base at V and 8 bases at J, with 11 bases between. Germline V gene data show CDR1 as SNHLY and CDR2 as FYNNEI. The CDR3 is CASSEGAEWGYTF. DNA for the CDR3: TGTGCCAGCAGTGAAGGGGCGGAATGGGGCTACACCTTC.

The chain employs TRBV4-2 and TRBJ1-1, with a tentative D call TRBD1 (5 bases). CDR3 size: 15 residues. Germline CDR1 is LGHNA and CDR2 is YNFKEQ. The ends were cut back, 1 base at V and 3 bases at J, with 12 bases in the middle. The CDR3 here is CASSQVGGWDTEAFF. As DNA, the CDR3 is TGTGCCAGCAGCCAAGTGGGGGGTTGGGACACTGAAGCTTTCTTT.

J is TRBJ1-5 and V is TRBV6-1, with D uncertain. V was shortened by 1 base and J by 9 bases, with 13 bases between the two germline ends. The germline gives CDR1 MNHNS, CDR2 SASEGT. CDR3 size: 14 residues. Here the CDR3 reads CASSEDGQVWPQHF. The CDR3 nucleotides read TGTGCCAGCAGTGAAGATGGGCAGGTTTGGCCCCAGCATTTT.

In this sample, this clone turned up once. The rearrangement joins TRBV11-2 to TRBJ1-6; D unresolved. Trimming cost V 3 bases and J 10 bases, with 7 bases left between them. This CDR3 spans 12 amino acids. The germline V gene encodes CDR1 SGHAT and CDR2 FQNNGV. The CDR3 region is CASSLNGSPLHF. As DNA, the CDR3 is TGTGCCAGCAGCTTGAACGGCTCACCCCTCCACTTT.

V usage is TRBV19 and J usage is TRBJ2-3; weak D call: TRBD2 (6 bases). V dropped 7 bases and J dropped 3 bases, with 17 bases sitting between them. CDR1 and CDR2 from the germline V gene are LNHDA and SQIVND (reference sequence). The CDR3 sequence is 15 residues long. CDR3 sequence (DNA): TGTGCCAGTACCCTCCAGGGAGGAGGGACAGATACGCAGTATTTT. It codes for CASTLQGGGTDTQYF.

J is TRBJ2-6 and V is TRBV10-3; 8 bases map to TRBD1. CDR1 ENHRY and CDR2 SYGVKD come from the germline V gene. This CDR3 spans 15 amino acids. V shed 4 bases, J shed 2 bases, and the junction held 1 base outside the gene matches. The DNA for the CDR3 is TGTGCCATCAGTGGGACAGGGACTGGGGCCAACGTCCTGACTTTC. Translation: CAISGTGTGANVLTF.